This TCR beta chain comes out of a study of blood T cell repertoires in COVID-19. Whole-study context: There were acute and convalescent COVID-19 samples, and they came from the United States, Italy and Spain. Sample material is recorded as cDNA or gDNA derived from T cells, B-cell-depleted T cells, or PBMCs.

In the original processing: Quantification of nucleated cells was approximated via reference gene primer amplification. Clones were read by immunoSEQ multiplex PCR, and TCRdb kept only the in-frame ones, dropping some. The V and J calls and clone size are taken from that table; D and trimming were inferred from the DNA. The data show over 150,000 clones, 80% to 90% seen once. The V gene's germline CDR1 is ENHRY and CDR2 SYGVKD. This CDR3 is 12 amino acids long. V lost 4 bases, J lost 4 bases, and 7 bases lay in between. Sequenced: peripheral blood. This chain uses TRBV10-3 with TRBJ1-2; D not certain. This receptor was obtained from a woman of 80 years or more with COVID-19, enrolled during active disease. As DNA, the CDR3 is TGTGCCATCAGTGGATCAGGCTATGGCTACACCTTC. Translation: CAISGSGYGYTF.